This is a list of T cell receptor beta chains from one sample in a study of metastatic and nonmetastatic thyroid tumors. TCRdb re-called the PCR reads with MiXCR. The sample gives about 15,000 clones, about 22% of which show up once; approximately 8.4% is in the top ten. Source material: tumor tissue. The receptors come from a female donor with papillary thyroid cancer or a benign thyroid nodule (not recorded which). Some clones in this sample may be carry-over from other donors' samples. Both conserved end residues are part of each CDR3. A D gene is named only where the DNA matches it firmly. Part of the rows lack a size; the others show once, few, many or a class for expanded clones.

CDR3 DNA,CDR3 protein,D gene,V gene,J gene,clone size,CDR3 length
TGTGCCAGCAGTCGCGGACTAGCCCAAGAGACCCAGTACTTC,CASSRGLAQETQYF,TRBD2,TRBV6-1,TRBJ2-5,medium-sized,14
TGCGCCAGCAGTTGTCCACACGACATACCTAACTATGGCTACACCTTC,CASSCPHDIPNYGYTF,-,TRBV10-2,TRBJ1-2,-,16
TGTGCCAGCAGGCAGGACAGGAGAACCACAGATACGCAGTATTTT,CASRQDRRTTDTQYF,TRBD1,TRBV2,TRBJ2-3,-,15
TGTGCCAGCAGTTACGGGAGTGGCGGGACTAGCGGCTACGCGCAGTACTTC,CASSYGSGGTSGYAQYF,TRBD2,TRBV6-5,TRBJ2-7,many,17
TGCGCCAGCAGCTTCAGGGGTCCGGTCACCGGGGAGCTGTTTTTT,CASSFRGPVTGELFF,-,TRBV5-1,TRBJ2-2,many,15
TGTGCCAGCAGCTTTCGGTCCTTTGGCCTAGACCGGACTAGCTACGAGCAGTACTTC,CASSFRSFGLDRTSYEQYF,TRBD2,TRBV11-1,TRBJ2-7,-,19
TGTGCCAGCAGTCCCCAGGGGAACACTGAAGCTTTCTTT,CASSPQGNTEAFF,-,TRBV27,TRBJ1-1,-,13
TGTGCCAGCATCCTCCAGGCCCCGGTGACAGGGGTAGGCAATGAGCAGTTCTTC,CASILQAPVTGVGNEQFF,TRBD1,TRBV11-2,TRBJ2-1,-,18
TGTGCCAGCAGTTGGACCGGGTCCTACGAGCAGTACTTC,CASSWTGSYEQYF,-,TRBV12-3/TRBV12-4,TRBJ2-7,few,13
TGTGCCTGGAGTGTAGACGGCACAGATACGCAGTATTTT,CAWSVDGTDTQYF,-,TRBV30,TRBJ2-3,many,13
TGTGCCAGCTCACAATTTGGACGGAGCGATGGCTACACCTTC,CASSQFGRSDGYTF,-,TRBV18,TRBJ1-2,-,14
TGTGCCAGCAGTTCCCATGTATCACGGGTCCACGAGCATTACTTC,CASSSHVSRVHEHYF,-,TRBV6-1,TRBJ2-7,-,15
TGCAGTGCTCCTTACAGTGAAAAACTGTTTTTT,CSAPYSEKLFF,-,TRBV20-1,TRBJ1-4,many,11
TGTGCCAGCAGTCCCTCGTGCATGACTGGAACTTTCTTT,CASSPSCMTGTFF,-,TRBV28,TRBJ1-1,few,13
TGTGCCAGCAGCGTAGTCCCAGCTGCTGAGCAGTTCTTC,CASSVVPAAEQFF,-,TRBV9,TRBJ2-1,-,13
TGTGCCTGGAGTCCTGGGGACAGGGGAGGAGAAAAACTGTTTTTT,CAWSPGDRGGEKLFF,TRBD1,TRBV30,TRBJ1-4,many,15
TGCAGTGCTAAATCACCTCCTCCTAGCTATACCTACGAGCAGCACTTC,CSAKSPPPSYTYEQHF,-,TRBV20-1,TRBJ2-7,-,16
TGTGCCAGCAGCTTGGCGGACAGCTCCTACAATGAGCAGTTCTTC,CASSLADSSYNEQFF,-,TRBV5-5,TRBJ2-1,many,15
TGTGCCAGCAGCTCTAGCGGGGCGGGGGGAGCTGAGCAGTTCTTC,CASSSSGAGGAEQFF,TRBD2,TRBV7-3,TRBJ2-1,-,15
TGTGCCAGCAGTTTCAGGGCCTACGAGCAGTACTTC,CASSFRAYEQYF,-,TRBV28,TRBJ2-7,few,12
TGCAGTGCTAGGGGGGATAACACCGGGGAGCTGTTTTTT,CSARGDNTGELFF,-,TRBV20-1,TRBJ2-2,many,13
TGTGCCGTTGGGGACAGGGAGATTTTCACAGATACGCAGTATTTT,CAVGDREIFTDTQYF,TRBD1,TRBV14,TRBJ2-3,-,15
TGTGCCAGCAGTGACAGGAACGATCAGCACCAGCATTTT,CASSDRNDQHQHF,-,TRBV6-1,TRBJ1-5,-,13
TGCGCCAGCAGCGGATGGGGGGAGGGTTACAATGAGCAGTTCTTC,CASSGWGEGYNEQFF,TRBD2,TRBV5-1,TRBJ2-1,-,15
TGTGCCAGCAGTCCCCCCAGGGTAGCTTACCAAGAGACCCAGTACTTC,CASSPPRVAYQETQYF,-,TRBV12-3/TRBV12-4,TRBJ2-5,-,16
TGTGCCAGCAGCTTTTGGGGGACAGACGATCAGCCCCAGCATTTT,CASSFWGTDDQPQHF,TRBD1,TRBV5-6,TRBJ1-5,many,15
TGCAGCGCTGACCTAGCGGGAGAACTTACAGATACGCAGTATTTT,CSADLAGELTDTQYF,TRBD2,TRBV29-1,TRBJ2-3,many,15
TGCAGTGCTAGAATTCCAGGGGGCCTAAACACTGAAGCTTTCTTT,CSARIPGGLNTEAFF,TRBD1,TRBV20-1,TRBJ1-1,medium-sized,15
TGTGCCAGCAGCGTAGGACGCGCGGACCTCGCAAGGAAGACCCAGTACTTC,CASSVGRADLARKTQYF,-,TRBV7-2,TRBJ2-5,-,17
TGTGCCATCAGTACTGGGGGGGAAAGCTCCTATAATTCACCCCTCCACTTT,CAISTGGESSYNSPLHF,-,TRBV10-3,TRBJ1-6,medium-sized,17
TGTGCCAGCAGCTTAGTCGAGGGAGGGAGTTCACCCCTCCACTTT,CASSLVEGGSSPLHF,-,TRBV7-2,TRBJ1-6,-,15
TGTGCCAGCAGCCCGGGACTAGCGGGAGTAAGGGTTACGCAGTATTTT,CASSPGLAGVRVTQYF,TRBD2,TRBV4-2,TRBJ2-3,many,16
TGTGCCAGCAGGGGGTCCTCTGGAAACACCATATATTTT,CASRGSSGNTIYF,-,TRBV6-1,TRBJ1-3,medium-sized,13
TGTGCCAGCAGCGAGACAGGGGCCGAGCAGTACTTC,CASSETGAEQYF,TRBD1,TRBV7-2,TRBJ2-7,few,12
TGCAGTGTGACCCCGGGGGTTAGCACAGATACGCAGTATTTT,CSVTPGVSTDTQYF,-,TRBV20-1,TRBJ2-3,once,14
TGCGCCAGCAGCCAATGGCGGCAGGCCCAAGAGACCCAGTACTTC,CASSQWRQAQETQYF,-,TRBV4-1,TRBJ2-5,many,15
TGTGCCAGCAGCTCAAGGTGGGGAGAAAAACTGTTTTTT,CASSSRWGEKLFF,-,TRBV27,TRBJ1-4,few,13
TGTGCCAGCAGTAAAGGACAGGGATGGACTGAAGCTTTCTTT,CASSKGQGWTEAFF,TRBD1,TRBV3-1,TRBJ1-1,many,14
TGTGCCAGCAGGGAGAGACTAGCCGACACCGGGGAGCTGTTTTTT,CASRERLADTGELFF,TRBD2,TRBV2,TRBJ2-2,few,15
TGTGCCACCAGTGATAAGTCAAGAGACAGGGGCGATGAGCAGTTCTTC,CATSDKSRDRGDEQFF,TRBD1,TRBV24-1,TRBJ2-1,medium-sized,16
TGTGCCAGTCAGGGTCCGTCAGGTGATGGCTACACCTTC,CASQGPSGDGYTF,-,TRBV7-9,TRBJ1-2,many,13
TGTGCCAGCATACCGGGGGTTAACACCGGGGAGCTGTTTTTT,CASIPGVNTGELFF,-,TRBV6-1,TRBJ2-2,few,14
TGTGCCAGCAAGGTGGCGGGCCTCGGACAGGGCCAAGTCGGCTACACCTTC,CASKVAGLGQGQVGYTF,TRBD1,TRBV28,TRBJ1-2,many,17
TGCAGTGCCCAACTAGCGGGAACAGATACGCAGTATTTT,CSAQLAGTDTQYF,TRBD2,TRBV20-1,TRBJ2-3,medium-sized,13
TGTGCCAGCAGCTTAGAAGGCGGACAGGGCTCCGAGAAGCAGTACTTC,CASSLEGGQGSEKQYF,TRBD1,TRBV7-6,TRBJ2-7,medium-sized,16
TGTGCCAGCAGTTACGGACAGGGTCCCTACGAGCGGTACTTC,CASSYGQGPYERYF,TRBD1,TRBV6-4,TRBJ2-7,-,14
TGCAGTGCTAGTTTCCGGGGCCTACAGGTAGATACGCAGTATTTT,CSASFRGLQVDTQYF,-,TRBV20-1,TRBJ2-3,-,15
TGTGCCAGCAGTTACTCGGTAGGGAACACCGGGGAGCTGTTTTTT,CASSYSVGNTGELFF,-,TRBV6-5,TRBJ2-2,medium-sized,15